This T cell receptor beta chain stems from a study of T cells in Graves' hyperthyroidism and ophthalmopathy. Study at large: Sampling of peripheral blood happened at initial diagnosis, prior to any treatment.

Germline lookup yields CDR1 SGHAT and CDR2 FQNNGV. Trimming removed 5 bases at V and 2 bases at J, with 16 bases between. The CDR3 loop spans 15 amino acids. This clonotype was observed a few times. Hyperthyroidism, newly diagnosed and lasting under 2 months, affected patients aged 18 to 65. The source of the PBMCs was approximately 10 ml of fresh peripheral blood. From RNA transcripts, TCR beta CDR3 regions were amplified. During a first-round RT-PCR of the TCR CDR3, the HTBI primer set was used. TCRdb analysed the multiplex PCR reads with MiXCR anew, one entry per CDR3 protein. The table shows around 340,000 distinct CDR3 sequences, with 15% to 20% occurring only once.

This clonotype was obtained from a woman aged 25 to 45 with Graves' hyperthyroidism that later progressed to Graves' ophthalmopathy. The V gene is TRBV11-2, the J gene TRBJ2-7; a weak D match, TRBD2 (5 bases). Specimen: blood. As DNA, the CDR3 is TGTGCCAGCAGCGCCCTAAGGACTTCAACCTACGAGCAGTACTTC. Translation gives CASSALRTSTYEQYF. The full variable domain, with the rest looked up from reference TRBV11-2 and TRBJ2-7, is EAGVAQSPRYKIIEKRQSVAFWCNPISGHATLYWYQQILGQGPKLLIQFQNNGVVDDSQLPKDRFSAERLKGVDSTLKIQPAKLEDSAVYLCASSALRTSTYEQYFGPGTRLTVT.